This TCR beta chain was sequenced in a study of blood T cell repertoires in COVID-19. Here immunoSEQ multiplex PCR was the method, and the copy in TCRdb shows in-frame clones only, minus some. The top ten clones hold less than 25% of a sample with 75,000 to 100,000 clones, roughly 86% of them seen once. As concerns this clone: A junction end diverges from the germline sequence, so it may reflect a read error.

The CDR3 length is 12 residues. Per germline, CDR1 MDHEN and CDR2 SYDVKM. The sequencing input was peripheral blood. This rearrangement joins TRBV28 to TRBJ1-2, with 7 bases lining up with TRBD1. This receptor was identified in a human donor in a cohort sampled during active COVID-19. The DNA of the CDR3 is TGTGCCAGCAGTGGGTGGACAGGAGGTAGAAACTTC. This gives the protein CASSGWTGGRNF.